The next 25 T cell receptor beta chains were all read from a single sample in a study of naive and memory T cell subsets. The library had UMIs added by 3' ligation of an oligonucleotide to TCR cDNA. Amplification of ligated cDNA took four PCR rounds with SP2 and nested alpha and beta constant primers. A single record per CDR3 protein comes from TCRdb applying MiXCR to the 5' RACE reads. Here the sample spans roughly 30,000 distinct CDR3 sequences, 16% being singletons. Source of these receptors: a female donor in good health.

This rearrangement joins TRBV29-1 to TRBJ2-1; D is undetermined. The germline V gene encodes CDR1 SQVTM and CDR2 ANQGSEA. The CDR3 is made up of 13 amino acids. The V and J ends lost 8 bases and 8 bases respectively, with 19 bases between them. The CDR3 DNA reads TGCAGCTCCTCTCAGGTATCCCCATATGAGCAGTTCTTC. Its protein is CSSSQVSPYEQFF.

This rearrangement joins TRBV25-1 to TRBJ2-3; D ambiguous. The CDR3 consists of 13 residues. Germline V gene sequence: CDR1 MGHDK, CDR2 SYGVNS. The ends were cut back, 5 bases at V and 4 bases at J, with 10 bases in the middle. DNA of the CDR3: TGTGCCAGCAGTCCGACTTTGGCAGATACGCAGTATTTT. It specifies CASSPTLADTQYF.

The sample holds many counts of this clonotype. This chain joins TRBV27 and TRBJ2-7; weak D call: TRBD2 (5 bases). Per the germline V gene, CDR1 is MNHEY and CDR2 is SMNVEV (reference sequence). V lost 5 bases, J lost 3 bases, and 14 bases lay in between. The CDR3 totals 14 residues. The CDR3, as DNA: TGTGCCAGCAGTCCCCGGGGTACCATCTACGAGCAGTACTTC. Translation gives CASSPRGTIYEQYF.

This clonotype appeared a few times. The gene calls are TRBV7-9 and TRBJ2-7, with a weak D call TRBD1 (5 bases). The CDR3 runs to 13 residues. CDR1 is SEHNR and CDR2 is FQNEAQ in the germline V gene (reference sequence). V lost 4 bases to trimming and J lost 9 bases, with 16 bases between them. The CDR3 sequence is CASSSSDRSGQYF. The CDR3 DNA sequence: TGTGCCAGCAGCTCGTCCGACAGATCTGGGCAGTACTTC.

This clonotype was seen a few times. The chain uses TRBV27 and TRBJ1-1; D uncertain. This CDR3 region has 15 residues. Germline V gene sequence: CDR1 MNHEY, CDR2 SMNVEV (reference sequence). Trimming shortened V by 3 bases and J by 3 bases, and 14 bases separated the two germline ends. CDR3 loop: CASSFGPSGDTEAFF. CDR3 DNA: TGTGCCAGCAGTTTTGGTCCCTCCGGGGACACTGAAGCTTTCTTT.

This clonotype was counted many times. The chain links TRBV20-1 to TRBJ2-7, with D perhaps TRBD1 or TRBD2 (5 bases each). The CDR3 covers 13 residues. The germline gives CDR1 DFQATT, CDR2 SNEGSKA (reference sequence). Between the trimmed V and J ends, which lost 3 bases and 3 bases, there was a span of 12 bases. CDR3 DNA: TGCAGTGCTAGCGGGACGACCAACTACGAGCAGTACTTC. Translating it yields CSASGTTNYEQYF.

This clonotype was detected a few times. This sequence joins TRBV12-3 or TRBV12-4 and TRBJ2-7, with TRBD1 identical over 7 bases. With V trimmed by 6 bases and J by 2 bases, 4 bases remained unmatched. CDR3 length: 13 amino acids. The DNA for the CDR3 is TGTGCCAGCAGGAGGGACAGCCCCTACGAGCAGTACTTC. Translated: CASRRDSPYEQYF.

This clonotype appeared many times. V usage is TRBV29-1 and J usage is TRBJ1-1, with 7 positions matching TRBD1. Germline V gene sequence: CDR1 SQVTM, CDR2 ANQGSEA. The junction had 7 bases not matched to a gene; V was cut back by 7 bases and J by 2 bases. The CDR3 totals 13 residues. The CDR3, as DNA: TGCAGCGCCGAAGGACAGGACAACACTGAAGCTTTCTTT. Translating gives CSAEGQDNTEAFF. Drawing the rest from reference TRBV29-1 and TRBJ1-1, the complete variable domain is SAVISQKPSRDICQRGTSLTIQCQVDSQVTMMFWYRQQPGQSLTLIATANQGSEATYESGFVIDKFPISRPNLTFSTLTVSNMSPEDSSIYLCSAEGQDNTEAFFGQGTRLTVV.

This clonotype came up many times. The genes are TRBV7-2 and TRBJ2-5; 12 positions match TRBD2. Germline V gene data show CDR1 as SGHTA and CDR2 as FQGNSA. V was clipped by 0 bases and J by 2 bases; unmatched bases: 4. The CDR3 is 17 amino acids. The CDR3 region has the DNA TGTGCCAGCAGCTTAGCGTGGACTAGCGGGGTTCAAGAGACCCAGTACTTC. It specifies CASSLAWTSGVQETQYF.

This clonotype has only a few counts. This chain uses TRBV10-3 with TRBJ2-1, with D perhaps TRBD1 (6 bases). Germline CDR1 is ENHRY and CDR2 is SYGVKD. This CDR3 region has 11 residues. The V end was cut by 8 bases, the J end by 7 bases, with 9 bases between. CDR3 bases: TGTGCCATCGGGGGCCTGAATGAGCAGTTCTTC. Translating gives CAIGGLNEQFF.

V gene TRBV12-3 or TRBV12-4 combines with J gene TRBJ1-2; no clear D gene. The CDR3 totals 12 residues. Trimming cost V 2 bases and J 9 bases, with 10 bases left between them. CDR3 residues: CASSLSLGRYTF. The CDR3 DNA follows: TGTGCCAGCAGTTTAAGTCTAGGCCGCTACACCTTC.

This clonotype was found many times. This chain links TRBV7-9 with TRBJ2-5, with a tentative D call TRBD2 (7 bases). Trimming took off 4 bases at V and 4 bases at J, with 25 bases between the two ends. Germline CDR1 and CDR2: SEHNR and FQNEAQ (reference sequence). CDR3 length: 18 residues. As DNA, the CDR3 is TGTGCCAGCAGCTCCTCTCAGCGGGGACACTATTTAGCAGAGACCCAGTACTTC. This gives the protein CASSSSQRGHYLAETQYF.

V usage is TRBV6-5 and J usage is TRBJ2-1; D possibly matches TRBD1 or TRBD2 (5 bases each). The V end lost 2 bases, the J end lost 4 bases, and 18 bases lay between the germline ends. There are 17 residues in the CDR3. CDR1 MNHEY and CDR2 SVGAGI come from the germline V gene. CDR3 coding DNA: TGTGCCAGCAGTTACAATCCCCCAGGGACGGGTTACAATGAGCAGTTCTTC. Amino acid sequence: CASSYNPPGTGYNEQFF.

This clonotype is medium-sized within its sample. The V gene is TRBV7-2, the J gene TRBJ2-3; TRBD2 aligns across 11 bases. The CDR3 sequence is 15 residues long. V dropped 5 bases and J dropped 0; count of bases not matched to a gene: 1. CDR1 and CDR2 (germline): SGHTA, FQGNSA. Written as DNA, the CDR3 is TGTGCCAGCAGCCGACTAGCGGGGAGCACAGATACGCAGTATTTT. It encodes CASSRLAGSTDTQYF.

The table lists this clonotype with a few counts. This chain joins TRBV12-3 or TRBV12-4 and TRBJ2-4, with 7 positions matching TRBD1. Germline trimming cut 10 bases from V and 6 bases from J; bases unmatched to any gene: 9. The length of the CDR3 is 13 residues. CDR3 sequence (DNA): TGTGCCACCACCGGGACAGTCCGAAACATTCAGTACTTC. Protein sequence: CATTGTVRNIQYF.

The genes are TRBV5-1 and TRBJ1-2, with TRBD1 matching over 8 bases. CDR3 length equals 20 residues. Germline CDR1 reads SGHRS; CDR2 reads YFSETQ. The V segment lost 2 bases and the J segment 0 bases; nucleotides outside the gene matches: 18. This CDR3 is CASSFSGRGQGHRPNYGYTF. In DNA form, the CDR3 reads TGCGCCAGCAGCTTTTCGGGCCGAGGACAGGGACATCGCCCTAACTATGGCTACACCTTC.

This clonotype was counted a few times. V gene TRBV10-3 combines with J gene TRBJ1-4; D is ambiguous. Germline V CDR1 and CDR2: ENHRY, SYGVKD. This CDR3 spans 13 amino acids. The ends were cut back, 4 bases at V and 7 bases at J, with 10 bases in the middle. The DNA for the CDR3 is TGTGCCATCAGTGGGCCACTAATTGAAAAACTGTTTTTT. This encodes CAISGPLIEKLFF.

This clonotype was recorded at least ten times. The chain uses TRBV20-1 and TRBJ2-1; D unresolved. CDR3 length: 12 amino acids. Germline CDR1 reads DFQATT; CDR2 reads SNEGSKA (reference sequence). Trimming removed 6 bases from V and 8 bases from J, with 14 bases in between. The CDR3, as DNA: TGCAGTGCGGCTATTGGATCAGATGAGCAGTTCTTC. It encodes CSAAIGSDEQFF.

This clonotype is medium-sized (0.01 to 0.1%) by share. CDR3 bases: TGTGCCAGCTCACCACCTGGAACGGAATCCACCTACGAGCAGTACTTC. This encodes CASSPPGTESTYEQYF. J is TRBJ2-7 and V is TRBV18; D remains unclear. Germline loops: CDR1 KGHSH, CDR2 LQKENI. CDR3 size: 16 residues. The V end lost 0 bases, the J end lost 2 bases, and 14 bases lay between the germline ends. The full variable domain, its missing parts supplied by reference TRBV18 and TRBJ2-7, is NAGVMQNPRHLVRRRGQEARLRCSPMKGHSHVYWYRQLPEEGLKFMVYLQKENIIDESGMPKERFSAEFPKEGPSILRIQQVVRGDSAAYFCASSPPGTESTYEQYFGPGTRLTVT.

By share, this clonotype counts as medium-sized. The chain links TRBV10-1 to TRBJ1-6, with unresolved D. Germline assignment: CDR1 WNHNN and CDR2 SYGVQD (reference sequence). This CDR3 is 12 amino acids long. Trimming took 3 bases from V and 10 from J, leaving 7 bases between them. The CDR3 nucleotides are TGCGCCAGCAGTGATAGATCCTCACCCCTCCACTTT. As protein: CASSDRSSPLHF.

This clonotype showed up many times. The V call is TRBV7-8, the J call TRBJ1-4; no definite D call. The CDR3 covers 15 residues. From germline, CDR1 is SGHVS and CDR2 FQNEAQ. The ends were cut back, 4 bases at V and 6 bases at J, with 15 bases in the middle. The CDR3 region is CASSSGSIPDEKLFF. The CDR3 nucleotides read TGTGCCAGCAGCTCTGGGTCCATCCCCGATGAAAAACTGTTTTTT.

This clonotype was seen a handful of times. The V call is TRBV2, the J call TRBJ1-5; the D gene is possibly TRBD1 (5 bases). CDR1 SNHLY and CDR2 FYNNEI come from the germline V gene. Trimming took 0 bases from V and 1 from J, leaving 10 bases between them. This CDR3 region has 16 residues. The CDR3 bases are TGTGCCAGCAGTGAAGCTTTGGGGCTCAGCAATCAGCCCCAGCATTTT. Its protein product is CASSEALGLSNQPQHF.

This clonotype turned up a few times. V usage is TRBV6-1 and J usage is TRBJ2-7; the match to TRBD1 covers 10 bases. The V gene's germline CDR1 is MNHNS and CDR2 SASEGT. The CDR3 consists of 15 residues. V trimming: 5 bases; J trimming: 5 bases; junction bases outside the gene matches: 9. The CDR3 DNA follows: TGTGCCAGCAGTCATACCCGGGACAGGGGCGACGAGCAGTACTTC. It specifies CASSHTRDRGDEQYF.

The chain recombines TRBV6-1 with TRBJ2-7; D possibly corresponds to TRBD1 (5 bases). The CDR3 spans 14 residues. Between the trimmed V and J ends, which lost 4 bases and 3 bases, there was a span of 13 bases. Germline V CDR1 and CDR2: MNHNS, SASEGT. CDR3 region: CASSVMWGDYEQYF. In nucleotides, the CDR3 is TGTGCCAGCAGTGTAATGTGGGGCGACTACGAGCAGTACTTC.

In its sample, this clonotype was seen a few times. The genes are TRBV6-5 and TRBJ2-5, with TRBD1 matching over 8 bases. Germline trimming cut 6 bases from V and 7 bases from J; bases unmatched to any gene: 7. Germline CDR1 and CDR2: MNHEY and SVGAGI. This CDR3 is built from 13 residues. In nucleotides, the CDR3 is TGTGCCAGCAGCTCTGACAGGGGTGGGACCCAGTACTTC. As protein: CASSSDRGGTQYF.